These 19 T cell receptor beta chains share one sample of origin, sequenced in a study of blood T cell repertoires in COVID-19. The method was immunoSEQ multiplex PCR; TCRdb's version includes in-frame clones alone and lacks a portion of them. The repertoire consists of about 310,000 clones, with more than 75% occurring once and the leading ten covering roughly 8%. Sequencing used peripheral blood. The receptors stem from a woman aged 50 to 60 who had recovered from COVID-19.

The chain links TRBV6-1 to TRBJ2-1; TRBD2 aligns across 11 bases. Trimming at V came to 3 bases and at J to 3 bases, leaving 7 bases not matched to a gene. Germline V gives CDR1 MNHNS, CDR2 SASEGT. The CDR3 has 17 amino acids. For the CDR3, the DNA is TGTGCCAGCAGTGAGTCCGTAGCGGGGGGGATCTACAATGAGCAGTTCTTC. It encodes CASSESVAGGIYNEQFF.

The chain links TRBV6-2 or TRBV6-3 to TRBJ2-7; a weak D match, TRBD2 (6 bases). The germline V gene encodes CDR1 MNHEY and CDR2 SVGEGT. Deletions cut 6 bases from V and 6 bases from J, with 18 bases between. CDR3 length: 14 amino acids. Here the CDR3 DNA reads TGTGCCAGCAGCAAGGGGACTCGGCAGGGCGAGCAGTACTTC. This sequence encodes CASSKGTRQGEQYF.

V and J are TRBV2 and TRBJ2-2; a weak D match, TRBD1 (5 bases). The CDR3 contains 14 residues. V shed 8 bases and J shed 0 bases, with 10 bases lying between them. Germline values: CDR1 SNHLY, CDR2 FYNNEI. CDR3 nucleotide sequence: TGTGCCAGCCGTACAGGTGCGAACACCGGGGAGCTGTTTTTT. Residues: CASRTGANTGELFF.

V and J are TRBV14 and TRBJ2-5, with D possibly TRBD2 on 7 matching bases. The CDR3 has 17 residues. Germline CDR1 and CDR2: SGHDN and FVKESK. Trimming stripped 1 base from V and 1 base from J, with 16 bases between. CDR3 residues: CASSQVRGRGPQETQYF. For the CDR3, the DNA is TGTGCCAGCAGCCAAGTCCGGGGGCGGGGGCCCCAAGAGACCCAGTACTTC. The whole variable domain, remainder taken from reference TRBV14 and TRBJ2-5, is EAGVTQFPSHSVIEKGQTVTLRCDPISGHDNLYWYRRVMGKEIKFLLHFVKESKQDESGMPNNRFLAERTGGTYSTLKVQPAELEDSGVYFCASSQVRGRGPQETQYFGPGTRLLVL.

The V and J genes are TRBV5-6 and TRBJ2-3; TRBD2 might be the D (6 bases). CDR1 and CDR2 (germline): SGHDT, YYEEEE. This CDR3 is 16 amino acids long. V gave up 4 bases and J gave up 6 bases, with 21 bases separating them. The DNA for the CDR3 is TGTGCCAGCAGCAAACCCGGGACTGATGCCCGGGATACGCAGTATTTT. This gives the protein CASSKPGTDARDTQYF.

This chain uses TRBV7-2 with TRBJ2-2; TRBD1 might be the D (5 bases). Between the trimmed V and J ends, which lost 1 base and 5 bases, there was a span of 11 bases. Germline CDR1 reads SGHTA; CDR2 reads FQGNSA. The CDR3 contains 15 residues. Here the CDR3 reads CASSLEGVGTGELFF. The CDR3 region has the DNA TGTGCCAGCAGCTTAGAAGGGGTAGGGACCGGGGAGCTGTTTTTT.

V gene TRBV28 combines with J gene TRBJ1-5; 9 bases agree with TRBD1. The CDR3 is made up of 13 amino acids. The V gene's germline CDR1 is MDHEN and CDR2 SYDVKM. J gave up 4 bases and V 8 bases, and 3 bases lay outside the gene matches. The DNA for the CDR3 is TGTGCCAGCCGACAGGGGGTGAATCAGCCCCAGCATTTT. Translated, it gives CASRQGVNQPQHF.

The chain is built from TRBV7-2 and TRBJ2-7, with 9 bases lining up with TRBD2. Germline CDR1 is SGHTA and CDR2 is FQGNSA. CDR3 length: 13 residues. V dropped 1 base and J dropped 5; count of bases not matched to a gene: 0. As DNA, the CDR3 is TGTGCCAGCAGCTTAGGACTAGCGGACGAGCAGTACTTC. It is translated as CASSLGLADEQYF.

The rearrangement links TRBV6-5 to TRBJ1-1; 7 bases match TRBD1. The trim removed 8 bases at V and 6 bases at J, leaving 6 bases unmatched. Per the germline V gene, CDR1 is MNHEY and CDR2 is SVGAGI. The CDR3 contains 12 residues. CDR3 region: CASQRGQSEAFF. The DNA of the CDR3 is TGTGCCAGCCAAAGGGGGCAATCTGAAGCTTTCTTT.

The chain links TRBV3-1 (or the pseudogene TRBV3-2) to TRBJ1-2; perhaps TRBD1 as D (5 bases). V was trimmed by 5 bases and J by 5 bases, leaving 15 bases between them. The germline CDR1 and CDR2 sequences are LGHDT and YNNKEL (reference sequence). CDR3 length: 14 amino acids. DNA for the CDR3: TGTGCCAGCAGCGGCAGACAGTTAAGATATGGCTACACCTTC. This encodes CASSGRQLRYGYTF.

The chain combines TRBV11-2 with TRBJ2-2; D not resolved. Germline V lookup: CDR1 SGHAT, CDR2 FQNNGV. V was shortened by 6 bases and J by 4 bases, with 9 bases between the two germline ends. The CDR3 has 13 amino acids. This chain's CDR3 is CASSLSGTGELFF. For the CDR3, the DNA is TGTGCCAGCAGTCTATCTGGCACCGGGGAGCTGTTTTTT.

V usage is TRBV14 and J usage is TRBJ2-5; no firm D call. The V end was cut by 1 base, the J end by 5 bases, with 14 bases between. CDR1 SGHDN and CDR2 FVKESK come from the germline V gene. The CDR3 sequence is 15 residues long. CDR3 sequence reads: CASSQGWASTETQYF. As DNA, the CDR3 is TGTGCCAGCAGCCAAGGGTGGGCCAGTACGGAGACCCAGTACTTC.

This sequence joins TRBV5-1 and TRBJ2-6; TRBD1 matches at 11 bases. CDR3 size: 17 residues. Germline CDR1 is SGHRS and CDR2 is YFSETQ. V lost 4 bases, J lost 4 bases, and 7 bases stayed unmatched. CDR3 sequence (DNA): TGCGCCAGCAGCAATGGACAGGGGGCGGTAGGGGCCAACGTCCTGACTTTC. It translates to CASSNGQGAVGANVLTF. The full variable domain, rest sourced from reference TRBV5-1 and TRBJ2-6, is KAGVTQTPRYLIKTRGQQVTLSCSPISGHRSVSWYQQTPGQGLQFLFEYFSETQRNKGNFPGRFSGRQFSNSRSEMNVSTLELGDSALYLCASSNGQGAVGANVLTFGAGSRLTVL.

The genes are TRBV2 and TRBJ2-1; tentative D call: TRBD1 (5 bases). CDR1 and CDR2 from the germline V gene are SNHLY and FYNNEI. V was cut by 1 base and J by 3 bases, with 7 bases left in between. CDR3 length: 14 amino acids. As DNA, the CDR3 is TGTGCCAGCAGTGAAGGGGGCAGCTACAATGAGCAGTTCTTC. It translates to CASSEGGSYNEQFF.

The chain recombines TRBV28 with TRBJ2-6, with 10 bases matching TRBD1. This CDR3 comprises 17 residues. The germline CDR1 and CDR2 sequences are MDHEN and SYDVKM. Trimming cost V 5 bases and J 4 bases; bases outside gene matches: 8. CDR3: CASSIGQGGTGANVLTF. In DNA form, the CDR3 reads TGTGCCAGCAGTATAGGACAGGGGGGGACCGGGGCCAACGTCCTGACTTTC.

This chain connects TRBV27 to TRBJ1-6, with no clear D. This CDR3 region has 17 residues. Germline CDR1 and CDR2: MNHEY and SMNVEV (reference sequence). Trimming removed 2 bases from V and 7 bases from J, with 18 bases in between. The CDR3 nucleotides read TGTGCCAGCAGTTTACGATCGCAGCCCGGGGAGAATTCACCCCTCCACTTT. Translation: CASSLRSQPGENSPLHF.

The CDR3 nucleotides are TGTGCCAGCAGTCTCTCTAACTATGGCTACACCTTC. Its translation: CASSLSNYGYTF. The chain uses TRBV28 and TRBJ1-2; no definite D call. V lost 5 bases and J 0 bases, leaving 4 bases between the germline ends. Germline assignment: CDR1 MDHEN and CDR2 SYDVKM. CDR3 length: 12 residues.

The chain carries TRBV4-1 and TRBJ1-5; no clear D gene. V was cut by 0 bases and J by 3 bases, with 12 bases left in between. The CDR3 length is 16 residues. The germline CDR1 and CDR2 sequences are MGHRA and YSYEKL. CDR3 residues: CASSQDHQNYNQPQHF. The CDR3 DNA reads TGCGCCAGCAGCCAAGATCATCAGAATTACAATCAGCCCCAGCATTTT.

This chain connects TRBV28 to TRBJ1-1; D not resolved. CDR3 length equals 14 residues. The germline gives CDR1 MDHEN, CDR2 SYDVKM. Trimming stripped 7 bases from V and 10 bases from J, with 22 bases between. The CDR3 region has the DNA TGTGCCAGCACCCCCAGCAGCGGACTTAGGACAGCTTTCTTT. It specifies CASTPSSGLRTAFF.